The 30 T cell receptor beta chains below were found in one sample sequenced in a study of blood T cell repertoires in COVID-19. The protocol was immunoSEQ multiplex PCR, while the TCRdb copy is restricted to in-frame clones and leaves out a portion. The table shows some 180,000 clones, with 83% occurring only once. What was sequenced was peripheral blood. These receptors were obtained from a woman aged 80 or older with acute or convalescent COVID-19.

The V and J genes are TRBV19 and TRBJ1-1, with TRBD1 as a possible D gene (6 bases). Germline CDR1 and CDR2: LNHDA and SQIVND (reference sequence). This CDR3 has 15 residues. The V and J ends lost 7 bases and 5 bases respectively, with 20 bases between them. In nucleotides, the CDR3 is TGTGCCAGTACAGGGAGGGGGTATACGGGAACTGAAGCTTTCTTT. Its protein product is CASTGRGYTGTEAFF.

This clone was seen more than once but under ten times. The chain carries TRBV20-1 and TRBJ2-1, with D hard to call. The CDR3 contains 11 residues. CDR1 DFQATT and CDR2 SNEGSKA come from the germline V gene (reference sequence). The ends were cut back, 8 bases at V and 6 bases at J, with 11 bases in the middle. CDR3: CSPSWFNEQFF. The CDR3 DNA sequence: TGCAGTCCAAGCTGGTTCAATGAGCAGTTCTTC.

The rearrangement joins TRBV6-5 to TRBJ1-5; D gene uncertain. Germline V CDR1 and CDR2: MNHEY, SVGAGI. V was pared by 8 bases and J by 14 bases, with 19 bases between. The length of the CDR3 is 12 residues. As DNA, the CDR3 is TGTGCCAGCGGGCAGTCAATTGAGAAAAAGCATTTT. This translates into CASGQSIEKKHF.

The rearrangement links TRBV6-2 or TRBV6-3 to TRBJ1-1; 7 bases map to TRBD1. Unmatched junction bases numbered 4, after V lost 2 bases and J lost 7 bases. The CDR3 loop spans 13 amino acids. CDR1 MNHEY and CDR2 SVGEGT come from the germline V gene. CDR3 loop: CASSYGDSLEAFF. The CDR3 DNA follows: TGTGCCAGCAGTTACGGGGACAGCCTTGAAGCTTTCTTT.

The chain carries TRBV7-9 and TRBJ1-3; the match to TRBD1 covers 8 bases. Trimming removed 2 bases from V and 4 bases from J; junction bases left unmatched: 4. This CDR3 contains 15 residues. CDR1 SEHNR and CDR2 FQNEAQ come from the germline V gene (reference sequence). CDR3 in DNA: TGTGCCAGCAGCTTACAGGGGGCGATCGGAAACACCATATATTTT. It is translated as CASSLQGAIGNTIYF. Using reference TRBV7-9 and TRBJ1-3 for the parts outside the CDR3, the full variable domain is DTGVSQNPRHKITKRGQNVTFRCDPISEHNRLYWYRQTLGQGPEFLTYFQNEAQLEKSRLLSDRFSAERPKGSFSTLEIQRTEQGDSAMYLCASSLQGAIGNTIYFGEGSWLTVV.

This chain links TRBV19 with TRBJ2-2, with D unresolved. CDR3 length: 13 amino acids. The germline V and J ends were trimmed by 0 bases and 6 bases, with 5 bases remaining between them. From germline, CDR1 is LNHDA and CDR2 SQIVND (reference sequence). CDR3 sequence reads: CASSIDRSGELFF. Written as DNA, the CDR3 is TGTGCCAGTAGTATAGACAGATCCGGGGAGCTGTTTTTT.

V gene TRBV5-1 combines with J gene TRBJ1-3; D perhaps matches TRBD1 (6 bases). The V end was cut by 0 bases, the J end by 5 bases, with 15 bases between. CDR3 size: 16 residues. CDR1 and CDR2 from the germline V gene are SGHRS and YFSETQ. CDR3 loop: CASSLEGDVRRNTIYF. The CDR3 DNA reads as TGCGCCAGCAGCTTGGAGGGGGACGTAAGAAGAAACACCATATATTTT.

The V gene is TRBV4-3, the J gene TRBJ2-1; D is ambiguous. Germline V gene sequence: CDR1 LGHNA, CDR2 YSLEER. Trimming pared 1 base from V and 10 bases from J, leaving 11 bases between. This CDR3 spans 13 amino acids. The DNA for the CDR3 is TGCGCCAGCAGCCAAGTCCATGGTCAGGAGCAGTTCTTC. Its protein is CASSQVHGQEQFF.

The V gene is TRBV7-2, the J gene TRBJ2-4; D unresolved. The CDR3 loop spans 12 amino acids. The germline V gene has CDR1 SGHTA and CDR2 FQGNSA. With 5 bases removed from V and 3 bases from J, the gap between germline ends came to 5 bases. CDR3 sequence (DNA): TGTGCCAGCAGCCGAGACAAAAACATTCAGTACTTC. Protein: CASSRDKNIQYF. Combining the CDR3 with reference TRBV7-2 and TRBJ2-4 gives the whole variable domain GAGVSQSPSNKVTEKGKDVELRCDPISGHTALYWYRQSLGQGLEFLIYFQGNSAPDKSGLPSDRFSAERTGGSVSTLTIQRTQQEDSAVYLCASSRDKNIQYFGAGTRLSVL.

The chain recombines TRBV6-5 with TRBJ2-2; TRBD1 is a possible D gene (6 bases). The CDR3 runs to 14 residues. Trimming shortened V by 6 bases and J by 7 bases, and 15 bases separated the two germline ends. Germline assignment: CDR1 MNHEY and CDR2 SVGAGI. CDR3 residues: CASRDSVKGGELFF. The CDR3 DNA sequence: TGTGCCAGCAGGGACAGCGTTAAGGGCGGGGAGCTGTTTTTT.

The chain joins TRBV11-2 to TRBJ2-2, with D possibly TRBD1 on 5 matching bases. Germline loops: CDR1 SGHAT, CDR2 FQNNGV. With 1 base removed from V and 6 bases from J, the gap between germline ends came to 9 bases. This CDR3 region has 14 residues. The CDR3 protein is CASSLAGSAGELFF. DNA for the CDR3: TGTGCCAGCAGCTTAGCAGGGTCGGCCGGGGAGCTGTTTTTT.

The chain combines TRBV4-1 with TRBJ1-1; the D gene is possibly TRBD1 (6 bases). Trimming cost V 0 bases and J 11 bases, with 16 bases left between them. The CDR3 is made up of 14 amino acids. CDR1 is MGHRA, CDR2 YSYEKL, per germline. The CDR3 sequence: CASSQENRVINAFF. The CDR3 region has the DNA TGCGCCAGCAGCCAAGAGAACAGGGTAATTAACGCTTTCTTT.

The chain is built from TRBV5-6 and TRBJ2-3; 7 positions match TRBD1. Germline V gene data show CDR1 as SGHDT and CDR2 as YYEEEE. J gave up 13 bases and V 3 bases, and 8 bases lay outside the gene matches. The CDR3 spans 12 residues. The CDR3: CASSSTGTREYF. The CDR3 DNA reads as TGTGCCAGCAGCTCGACAGGGACCAGGGAGTATTTT.

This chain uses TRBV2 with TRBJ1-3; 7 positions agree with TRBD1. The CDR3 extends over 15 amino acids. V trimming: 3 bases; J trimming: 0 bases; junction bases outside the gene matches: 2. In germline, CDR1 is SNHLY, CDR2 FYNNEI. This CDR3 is CASSEGQLSGNTIYF. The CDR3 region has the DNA TGTGCCAGCAGTGAGGGACAGCTCTCTGGAAACACCATATATTTT.

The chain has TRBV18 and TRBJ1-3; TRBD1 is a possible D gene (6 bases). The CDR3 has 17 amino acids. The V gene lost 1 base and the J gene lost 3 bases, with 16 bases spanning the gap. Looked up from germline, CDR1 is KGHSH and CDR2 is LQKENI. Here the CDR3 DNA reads TGTGCCAGCTCACCACTAATGCAGGGGTTATTTGGAAACACCATATATTTT. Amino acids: CASSPLMQGLFGNTIYF.

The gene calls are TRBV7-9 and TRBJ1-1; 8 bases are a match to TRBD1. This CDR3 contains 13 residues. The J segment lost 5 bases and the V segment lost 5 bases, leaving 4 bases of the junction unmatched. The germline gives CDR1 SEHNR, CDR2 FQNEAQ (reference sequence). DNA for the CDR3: TGTGCCAGCAGCGGGCAGGGGGCTACTGAAGCTTTCTTT. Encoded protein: CASSGQGATEAFF.

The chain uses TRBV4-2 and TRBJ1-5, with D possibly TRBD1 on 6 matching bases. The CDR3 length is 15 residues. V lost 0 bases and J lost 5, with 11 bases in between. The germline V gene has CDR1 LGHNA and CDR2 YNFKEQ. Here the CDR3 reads CASSQEGARDQPQHF. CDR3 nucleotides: TGTGCCAGCAGCCAAGAGGGGGCTCGGGATCAGCCCCAGCATTTT.

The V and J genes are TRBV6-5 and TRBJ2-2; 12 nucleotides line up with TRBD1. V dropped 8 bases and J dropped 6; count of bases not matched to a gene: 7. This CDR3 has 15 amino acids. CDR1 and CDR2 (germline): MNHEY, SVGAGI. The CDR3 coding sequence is TGTGCCAGCTCAGGGACAGGGGGCATCGCCGGGGAGCTGTTTTTT. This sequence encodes CASSGTGGIAGELFF.

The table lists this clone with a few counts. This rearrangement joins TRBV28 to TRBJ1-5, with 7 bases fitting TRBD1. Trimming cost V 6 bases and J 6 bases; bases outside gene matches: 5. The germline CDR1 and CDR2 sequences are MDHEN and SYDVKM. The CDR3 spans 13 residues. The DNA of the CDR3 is TGTGCCAGCAGGAGACAGGGCGCTCAGCCCCAGCATTTT. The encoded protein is CASRRQGAQPQHF.

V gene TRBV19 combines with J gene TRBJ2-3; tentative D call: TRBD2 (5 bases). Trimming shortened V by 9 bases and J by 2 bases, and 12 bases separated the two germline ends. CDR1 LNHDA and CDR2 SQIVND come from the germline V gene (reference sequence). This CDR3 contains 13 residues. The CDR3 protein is CASRRANTDTQYF. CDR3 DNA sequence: TGTGCCAGCCGGCGGGCCAACACAGATACGCAGTATTTT. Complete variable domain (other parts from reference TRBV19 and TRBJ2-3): DGGITQSPKYLFRKEGQNVTLSCEQNLNHDAMYWYRQDPGQGLRLIYYSQIVNDFQKGDIAEGYSVSREKKESFPLTVTSAQKNPTAFYLCASRRANTDTQYFGPGTRLTVL.

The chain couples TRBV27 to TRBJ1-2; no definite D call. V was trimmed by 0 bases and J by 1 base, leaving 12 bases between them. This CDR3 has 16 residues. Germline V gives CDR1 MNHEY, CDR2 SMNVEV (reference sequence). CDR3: CASSLSWPGLNYGYTF. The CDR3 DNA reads TGTGCCAGCAGTTTATCGTGGCCAGGACTTAACTATGGCTACACCTTC.

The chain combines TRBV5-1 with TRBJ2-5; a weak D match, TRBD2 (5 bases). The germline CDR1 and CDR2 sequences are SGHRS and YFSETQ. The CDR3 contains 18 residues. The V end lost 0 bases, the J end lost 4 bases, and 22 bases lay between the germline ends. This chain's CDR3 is CASSLVGLSVIEGETQYF. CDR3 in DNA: TGCGCCAGCAGCTTGGTCGGTTTAAGCGTCATCGAGGGAGAGACCCAGTACTTC.

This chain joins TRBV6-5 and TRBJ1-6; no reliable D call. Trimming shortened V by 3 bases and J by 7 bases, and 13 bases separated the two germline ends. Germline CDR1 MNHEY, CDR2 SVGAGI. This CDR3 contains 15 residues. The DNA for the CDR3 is TGTGCCAGCAGTTATACGGGTAGATCAAATTCACCCCTCCACTTT. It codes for CASSYTGRSNSPLHF.

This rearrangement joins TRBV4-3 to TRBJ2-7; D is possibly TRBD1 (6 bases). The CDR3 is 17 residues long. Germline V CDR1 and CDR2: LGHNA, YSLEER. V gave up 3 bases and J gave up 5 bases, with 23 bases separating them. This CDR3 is CASSHRPMGQSIHEQYF. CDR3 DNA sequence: TGCGCCAGCAGCCATCGACCAATGGGACAATCGATCCACGAGCAGTACTTC.

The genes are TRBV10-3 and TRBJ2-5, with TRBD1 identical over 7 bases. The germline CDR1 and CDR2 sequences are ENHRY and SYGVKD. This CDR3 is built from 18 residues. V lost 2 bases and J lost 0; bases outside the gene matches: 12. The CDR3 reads CAISEGRQGKNNQETQYF. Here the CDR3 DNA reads TGTGCCATCAGTGAGGGGCGACAGGGCAAAAATAACCAAGAGACCCAGTACTTC.

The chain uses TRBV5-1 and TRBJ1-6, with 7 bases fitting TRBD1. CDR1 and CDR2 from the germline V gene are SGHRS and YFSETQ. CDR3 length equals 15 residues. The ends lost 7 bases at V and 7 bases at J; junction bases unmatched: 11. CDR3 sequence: CASGQEPSGNSPLHF. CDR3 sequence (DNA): TGCGCCAGCGGACAGGAGCCCTCAGGGAATTCACCCCTCCACTTT.

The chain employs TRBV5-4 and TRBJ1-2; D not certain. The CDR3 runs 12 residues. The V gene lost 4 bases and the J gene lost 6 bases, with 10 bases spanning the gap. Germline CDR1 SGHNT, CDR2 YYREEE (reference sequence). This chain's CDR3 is CASSQEGHGYTF. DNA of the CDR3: TGTGCCAGCAGCCAGGAGGGCCATGGCTACACCTTC.

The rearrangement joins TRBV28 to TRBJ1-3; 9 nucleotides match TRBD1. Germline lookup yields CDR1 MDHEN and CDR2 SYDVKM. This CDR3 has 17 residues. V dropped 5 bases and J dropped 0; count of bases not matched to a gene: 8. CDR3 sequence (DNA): TGTGCCAGCAGTCTAGGGGGGACAGGGTTCTCTGGAAACACCATATATTTT. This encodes CASSLGGTGFSGNTIYF.

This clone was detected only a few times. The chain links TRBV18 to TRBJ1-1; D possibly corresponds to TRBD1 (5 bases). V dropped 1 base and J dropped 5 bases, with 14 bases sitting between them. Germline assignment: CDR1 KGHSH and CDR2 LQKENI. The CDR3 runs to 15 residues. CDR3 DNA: TGTGCCAGCTCACCACTAGGCCGGGGGTGGACTGAAGCTTTCTTT. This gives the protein CASSPLGRGWTEAFF.

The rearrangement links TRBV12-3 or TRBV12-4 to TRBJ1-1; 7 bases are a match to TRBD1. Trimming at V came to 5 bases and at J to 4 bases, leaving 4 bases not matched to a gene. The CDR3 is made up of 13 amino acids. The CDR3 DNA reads TGTGCCAGCAGTCGTACAGGGGTCACTGAAGCTTTCTTT. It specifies CASSRTGVTEAFF.